The subject of this entry is one T cell receptor beta chain. Germline CDR1 SGHRS, CDR2 YFSETQ. CDR3 size: 15 residues. V was clipped by 3 bases and J by 6 bases; unmatched bases: 6. The donors comprised healthy bone marrow donors. This sample was included in a study of cytomegalovirus exposure and HLA in healthy donors. The PCR contained 60 Vbeta and 13 Jbeta primers. Data came from immunoSEQ multiplex PCR; TCRdb stores just in-frame clones and leaves some out. The sample yields some 150,000 clones, 87% seen once. The TCR originated in a woman aged 25-40 years in good health and CMV-seronegative. Source material: PBMCs. The J gene is TRBJ2-3, the V gene TRBV5-1, with 11 nucleotides matching TRBD2. The DNA for the CDR3 is TGCGCCAGCAGCTCCGGACTAGCGGGCTTTGATACGCAGTATTTT. Amino acids: CASSSGLAGFDTQYF.